This T cell receptor beta chain was obtained from a study of cytotoxic CD8 clonotypes in ibrutinib-treated CLL (dated by TCRdb to the early 2020s). Looking at the study overall: In this cohort, approximately 15 patients were treatment-naive and under 13 were relapsed/refractory, while some 18 had unmutated IGHV. Partial responses were observed in about 24 patients and complete responses in 2; after a median follow-up of 68 months, remission was maintained in 14 patients and progression was observed in roughly 12. The response samples were drawn at a median of roughly twelve months into treatment, with a range of about 6 to 36 months. Samples averaged about 260,000 productive templates and tens of thousands of productive rearrangements. Of the 90 or so participants in the trial, about two dozen had longitudinal samples available. Cryopreserved peripheral blood mononuclear cells were obtained before treatment, at response, and at either sustained remission or disease progression. Every sample from remission and from progressive disease was obtained while the patients were still on ibrutinib. Findings and caveats that apply to the study as a whole: Sampling times were not matched between sustained-remission and progressing patients, and lymph node repertoires were not studied. Baseline clonality exceeded that of age-matched healthy donors and correlated strongly with circulating CD8+ T-cell counts. An increase in clonality was observed at ibrutinib response, with clonality remaining stable during sustained remission and falling back toward baseline at progression. Public clonotypes were rare and either contracted or stayed stable during treatment, and the rise in clonality at ibrutinib response reflected the expansion of private clonotypes.

The goal of deep resolution MiSeq sequencing was a depth between 1 in 1 million and 1 in 200,000 T cells, and coverage averaged 10x per clonotype. The immunoSEQ hsTCRB Kit was used to generate TCR beta libraries. The original methods were these. The data were analyzed with ImmunoSEQ Analyzer and ImmunoSEQ Data Assistant, and V, D and J gene assignments followed IMGT definitions. Clonality, with values ranging from 0 to 1, was calculated as one minus the normalized Shannon entropy of productive rearrangement frequencies. Only overrepresented clonotypes making up at least 0.05% of each patient's repertoire were included in the public clonotype analysis. Some twelve age-matched healthy donor repertoires from immuneACCESS were used as controls for clonality. In TCRdb, the immuneACCESS table is reduced to in-frame sequences with V and J assigned. These tables do not hold every clone; where another copy was compared, an unresolved V gene accounts for under half, and the others remain unexplained. V, J and clone size derive from that table, while D and trimming were established from the DNA sequence. A total of around 130,000 clones appear in this sample, under 90% of them only once. The top ten clones comprise approximately 3.5% of the sample.

The junction shows trimming of 7 bases on V and 4 bases on J, plus 22 bases between the germline ends. The CDR3 covers 17 residues, taking in both the cysteine and the phenylalanine. The kept DNA is CDR3 alone, 51 bases in frame from the first base. Based on the germline V gene, the CDR1 and CDR2 sequences are SGHAT and FQNNGV. The sample's time point label, in plain terms: roughly 23 months on ibrutinib. For TCR beta library preparation, approximately 2 micrograms of genomic DNA was extracted from cryopreserved PBMCs. Longitudinal blood samples from CLL patients on ibrutinib monotherapy underwent high-throughput TCR beta sequencing. The patients took part in an open-label, single-center phase 2 trial of ibrutinib monotherapy. With respect to this clone: Its antigen has not been determined. No clone much larger than this one lies a single base away; base qualities are absent.

The sequences come from PBMCs, collected after 24 months of ibrutinib treatment. The sequence was obtained from a human donor with chronic lymphocytic leukemia. Recombination linked TRBV11-2 to TRBJ2-2; the D gene could be TRBD1 or TRBD2, each one agreeing over 7 bases. Here the CDR3 is given as CASNNGGGGPRTGELFF. Here is the DNA: TGTGCCAGCAACAATGGGGGAGGGGGCCCCCGCACCGGGGAGCTGTTTTTT. The variable domain in full, with residues beyond the CDR3 obtained from the reference TRBV11-2 and TRBJ2-2 genes, is EAGVAQSPRYKIIEKRQSVAFWCNPISGHATLYWYQQILGQGPKLLIQFQNNGVVDDSQLPKDRFSAERLKGVDSTLKIQPAKLEDSAVYLCASNNGGGGPRTGELFFGEGSRLTVL.